The 15 T cell receptor beta chains given below trace back to one sample, sequenced in a study of control samples from healthy donors and cancer patients. The data were produced by immunoSEQ multiplex PCR, yet TCRdb's version contains in-frame clones alone and is incomplete. The sample carries more than 60,000 clones, around 90% recorded once. What was sequenced was PBMCs. All receptors derive from a woman between 45 and 65 years old with colorectal cancer.

The chain uses TRBV7-9 and TRBJ1-1; a weak D match, TRBD1 (5 bases). Germline CDR1 SEHNR, CDR2 FQNEAQ (reference sequence). V dropped 4 bases and J dropped 11 bases, with 14 bases sitting between them. The CDR3 is 12 amino acids. CDR3 protein: CASSSDGWGAFF. The DNA for the CDR3 is TGTGCCAGCAGCTCGGACGGATGGGGGGCTTTCTTT.

The chain combines TRBV5-4 with TRBJ1-2; D ambiguous. Germline lookup yields CDR1 SGHNT and CDR2 YYREEE (reference sequence). The V gene lost 2 bases and the J gene lost 4 bases, with 6 bases spanning the gap. This CDR3 has 12 amino acids. The CDR3: CASSFQTYGYTF. The CDR3 region has the DNA TGTGCCAGCAGCTTCCAAACCTATGGCTACACCTTC. The variable domain in full, completed from reference TRBV5-4 and TRBJ1-2, reads ETGVTQSPTHLIKTRGQQVTLRCSSQSGHNTVSWYQQALGQGPQFIFQYYREEENGRGNFPPRFSGLQFPNYSSELNVNALELDDSALYLCASSFQTYGYTFGSGTRLTVV.

J is TRBJ2-7 and V is TRBV6-5; 8 bases line up with TRBD1. Germline values: CDR1 MNHEY, CDR2 SVGAGI. The CDR3 is made up of 14 amino acids. Trimming removed 4 bases from V and 7 bases from J; junction bases left unmatched: 9. CDR3 DNA sequence: TGTGCCAGCAGTTCAGGGCAGGGGGCAGGGGAGCAGTACGTC. Its translation: CASSSGQGAGEQYV.

The chain has TRBV4-3 and TRBJ2-2, with 7 positions matching TRBD2. In germline, CDR1 is LGHNA, CDR2 YSLEER. The junction had 8 bases not matched to a gene; V was cut back by 8 bases and J by 2 bases. This CDR3 comprises 15 residues. The CDR3 coding sequence is TGCGCCAGCTCCCGGGGGACTACTAACACCGGGGAGCTGTTTTTT. It encodes CASSRGTTNTGELFF.

The CDR3 reads CASRPQLGTGGNQPQHF. Written as DNA, the CDR3 is TGTGCCAGTAGGCCGCAACTCGGGACAGGGGGCAATCAGCCCCAGCATTTT. The chain recombines TRBV19 with TRBJ1-5; 10 positions agree with TRBD1. Trimming cost V 6 bases and J 2 bases; bases outside gene matches: 10. This CDR3 is built from 17 residues. Germline assignment: CDR1 LNHDA and CDR2 SQIVND (reference sequence). Together with reference TRBV19 and TRBJ1-5, the CDR3 gives the full variable domain: DGGITQSPKYLFRKEGQNVTLSCEQNLNHDAMYWYRQDPGQGLRLIYYSQIVNDFQKGDIAEGYSVSREKKESFPLTVTSAQKNPTAFYLCASRPQLGTGGNQPQHFGDGTRLSIL.

The chain uses TRBV6-2 or TRBV6-3 and TRBJ2-2, with TRBD1 matching over 7 bases. V lost 6 bases, J lost 0 bases, and 4 bases stayed unmatched. Germline V gene sequence: CDR1 MNHEY, CDR2 SVGEGT. CDR3 size: 15 residues. CDR3 region: CASSRQGPNTGELFF. CDR3 bases: TGTGCCAGCAGCCGACAGGGTCCGAACACCGGGGAGCTGTTTTTT.

V gene TRBV3-1 (or the pseudogene TRBV3-2) combines with J gene TRBJ1-5; D unclear. The CDR3 runs to 14 residues. V lost 3 bases, J lost 0 bases, and 6 bases lay in between. Germline V gene lookup returns CDR1 LGHDT and CDR2 YNNKEL (reference sequence). CDR3 sequence: CASSQAYSNQPQHF. CDR3 coding DNA: TGTGCCAGCAGCCAGGCCTATAGCAATCAGCCCCAGCATTTT.

The chain is built from TRBV5-6 and TRBJ2-1, with D unresolved. Germline V gene sequence: CDR1 SGHDT, CDR2 YYEEEE. Trimming shortened V by 0 bases and J by 9 bases, and 7 bases separated the two germline ends. This CDR3 is built from 12 residues. CDR3 residues: CASSLAGGEQFF. CDR3 DNA: TGTGCCAGCAGCTTGGCCGGTGGTGAGCAGTTCTTC.

This sequence joins TRBV5-1 and TRBJ1-3; D gene uncertain. The CDR3 consists of 14 residues. Germline V gives CDR1 SGHRS, CDR2 YFSETQ. V gave up 5 bases and J gave up 0 bases, with 9 bases separating them. The CDR3 bases are TGCGCCAGCAGTACTACTAGCTCTGGAAACACCATATATTTT. The encoded protein is CASSTTSSGNTIYF.

V gene TRBV6-1 combines with J gene TRBJ1-3; no clear D gene. The CDR3 extends over 16 amino acids. Trimming cost V 2 bases and J 4 bases, with 15 bases left between them. In germline, CDR1 is MNHNS, CDR2 SASEGT. The CDR3 sequence: CASSESADLYGNTIYF. The CDR3 DNA reads as TGTGCCAGCAGTGAATCCGCGGACCTCTACGGAAACACCATATATTTT.

The chain combines TRBV3-1 (or the pseudogene TRBV3-2) with TRBJ1-2; a weak D match, TRBD1 (6 bases). V lost 0 bases, J lost 4 bases, and 9 bases lay in between. CDR1 is LGHDT and CDR2 is YNNKEL in the germline V gene (reference sequence). This CDR3 is built from 14 residues. In DNA form, the CDR3 reads TGTGCCAGCAGCCAAGAGGGGGGGCCCTATGGCTACACCTTC. Protein: CASSQEGGPYGYTF.

The chain combines TRBV6-2 or TRBV6-3 with TRBJ1-3; D ambiguous. V shed 2 bases and J shed 2 bases, with 4 bases lying between them. The CDR3 length is 13 residues. Germline CDR1 reads MNHEY; CDR2 reads SVGEGT. The CDR3 sequence: CASSYAAGNTIYF. CDR3 nucleotide sequence: TGTGCCAGCAGTTACGCAGCTGGAAACACCATATATTTT.

The V gene is TRBV29-1, the J gene TRBJ2-2, with no clear D. Germline-derived CDR1 and CDR2 are SQVTM and ANQGSEA. This CDR3 comprises 13 residues. Trimming left V 3 bases short and J 0 bases short, with 5 bases between. This CDR3 reads CSVDIPNTGELFF. CDR3 bases: TGCAGCGTTGACATACCGAACACCGGGGAGCTGTTTTTT.

The sample holds one count of this clone. The chain uses TRBV5-6 and TRBJ1-2, with D maybe TRBD1 (6 bases). Germline CDR1 reads SGHDT; CDR2 reads YYEEEE. V lost 2 bases, J lost 2 bases, and 13 bases lay in between. The CDR3 has 15 amino acids. In nucleotides, the CDR3 is TGTGCCAGCAGCTTATGGACAGCCCAAAACTATGGCTACACCTTC. Translating gives CASSLWTAQNYGYTF.

The gene calls are TRBV19 and TRBJ2-5, with 8 bases fitting TRBD1. Looked up from germline, CDR1 is LNHDA and CDR2 is SQIVND (reference sequence). The CDR3 length is 14 residues. V was pared by 5 bases and J by 1 base, with 3 bases of the junction left unmatched. The CDR3 loop is CASSSQGAQETQYF. CDR3 nucleotide sequence: TGTGCCAGTAGTTCTCAGGGGGCCCAAGAGACCCAGTACTTC.